Here is one TCR beta chain with its context. This clone has only a few counts. The clone's antigen remains unknown. It has no much larger one-base neighbor in the sample; base qualities were not kept. The same CDR3 is also encoded by other DNA sequences in this sample. The germline ends are 13 bases apart after V is trimmed by 3 bases and J by 8 bases. From a lookup of the germline V gene, CDR1 and CDR2 are KGHSH and LQKENI. Inclusive of the bounding cysteine and phenylalanine, the CDR3 is 13 residues long. The entry retains the CDR3 DNA only, 39 bases that are in frame from base 1. Library creation used the immunoSEQ multiplex PCR assay. A mixture of 60 forward primers for TCR Vbeta segments and 13 reverse primers for TCR Jbeta segments was used in the multiplex PCR. The CDR3 region of rearranged TCR beta genes was amplified from genomic DNA with a multiplex PCR assay. The amplified TCR beta libraries were sequenced on the Illumina HiSeq System as 87-base-pair reads. As for the authors' bioinformatics: Across the 670 or so repertoires, a later analysis counted 60 million to 90 million unique TCR beta chains, around 11 million of which were shared by at least two donors. To remove PCR and sequencing errors, raw reads were error-corrected and collapsed into unique sequences using a nearest-neighbor algorithm that merged closely related sequences. To assign V, D and J gene segments, CDR3 sequences were aligned to IMGT reference sequences. For a sequence to be retained, a match of at least six nucleotides was required to both a V gene segment and a J gene segment. Rearrangements were classified as productive when the CDR3 lacked stop codons and remained in frame with V and J, and all other rearrangements were classified as non-productive. Following IMGT convention, CDR3 was defined as the stretch from the second conserved V-encoded cysteine up to the conserved J-encoded phenylalanine. The earlier analysis of about 590 of the donors excluded sequences that lacked an unambiguous match to a single V gene segment. An earlier analysis of around 600 of the donors classified V segments as functional when productive rearrangements were above 56.7% and as segregating when the standard deviation between donors was above 5%. A statistical classification framework was built for diagnosing cytomegalovirus status from the catalog of TCR beta chain sequences. V and J gene assignment, in a later analysis, came from comparing TCR nucleotide sequences with IMGT/GENE-DB human TR gene sequences. In a later analysis, CDR3 sequences and most-parsimonious VDJ recombination scenarios were assigned using the TCRdist pipeline. In a later analysis, each TCR beta chain was defined by its CDR3 amino acid sequence together with its V-gene family, and reads lacking a unique V-gene family were excluded. A later analysis removed nearly 600 highly shared, low-generation-probability nucleotide sequences to deal with suspected cross-contamination and a sequencing artifact. In a later analysis, a clonal expansion index was calculated for each public chain from normalized within-repertoire ranks of inferred template counts. In a later analysis, generation probabilities were computed with a VDJ recombination model fitted to out-of-frame rearrangements, and the resulting probabilities were checked against IGoR. In a later analysis, TCR-TCR, TCR-HLA and TCR-CMV co-occurrence was scored with hypergeometric tests, and a repertoire-size bias correction was applied to TCR pairs. A later analysis estimated false discovery rates by permuting HLA or CMV assignments 20 times. A later analysis grouped co-occurring TCRs with DBSCAN, adding TCRdist sequence similarity when clustering within HLA-allele-positive subsets. Co-occurrence clustering excluded repertoires with fewer than 30,000 or more than 120,000 public chains, plus five with anomalous nucleotide sharing. TCRdb retrieved this table from immuneACCESS and kept in-frame rearrangements only. Not all clones are present; in checked studies, unresolved V genes account for under half, and no reason is known for the remainder. V and J calls and clone size are those listed in that table; D and trimming were worked out from the DNA. For this sample there are almost 65,000 clones; around 77% appear just once. Around 5.1% of the sample rests with the top ten.

The entry originates in a study of cytomegalovirus exposure and HLA in healthy donors (dated by TCRdb to 2015 to 2018). Some background on the complete study: An earlier analysis of roughly 610 of the donors reported 276 Gb of sequence data and around 110 million unique TCR beta sequences obtained from about 180 million T cells. An early release that covered fewer than 750 HLA-typed donors contained about 290 gigabases of sequencing data and roughly 84 million unique TCR sequences. Of the 350 to 450 genotyped donors, less than 85% were placed in the genetic ancestry cluster associated with self-reported Caucasian donors. The study was designed to test whether signatures of past pathogen exposure could be identified by cataloging public T cell receptors. Using immunosequencing, the study profiled T cell repertoires from 666 subjects and related those repertoires to cytomegalovirus serostatus. In addition to the first cohort of approximately 670 subjects, a separate validation cohort of under 150 different subjects was used. High-throughput TCR immunosequencing, statistical association of individual TCRs with disease status, and machine learning were combined to predict cytomegalovirus infection status. A later analysis re-analyzed previously published TCR beta repertoires from roughly 630 donors and added high-resolution HLA genotyping to study TCR occurrence patterns. In the later analysis, no new phenotypic data were used to find candidate immune exposures; instead, reliance was placed on TCR beta sequences and their occurrence across donors. To decide whether each TCR beta V gene segment behaved as functional or pseudogenic, an earlier analysis of some 570 of the donors relied on high-throughput TCR beta sequencing. Donor age, sex, ethnicity and CMV serostatus were compiled together with the repertoire data. A later genetic analysis took genome-wide SNP genotypes for about 65% of the roughly 670 donors and used that subset as a discovery cohort. All discovery cohort repertoires had been generated on a single sequencing platform. HLA typing covered class I and class II loci at four-digit resolution. Typing coverage varied by locus: roughly 629-640 donors for A, B, C, DRB1 and DQB1; more than 500 for DQA1; nearly 610 for DPA1; approximately 470 for DPB1. Because of strong linkage in the cohort, five DR-DQ haplotypes were treated as single units for association and clustering. Among some 410 genotyped donors of the cohort, an average of roughly 240,000 unique TCR beta nucleotide sequences were sequenced per donor, roughly 20% of them non-productive. Broad study findings and their caveats: In a later analysis, 16,951 TCR beta sequences were associated with specific HLA alleles at a false discovery rate of 0.05. Linkage disequilibrium might explain the correlated functional status among segregating V segments, but an unknown experimental factor could not be ruled out. Some IMGT-functional V segments, including TRBV6-2 and TRBV6-3, could not be distinguished by the 87-base-pair reads and were therefore excluded. A group of highly shared sequence variants was considered likely to be a technical artifact of the sequencing pipeline. Sequencing depth was assumed to be roughly uniform across donors in the presence/absence analyses, though that assumption may not hold. Most TCR sequences were observed very rarely across donors, whereas some public TCRs were present in many individuals. Because counts were too low, seventeen rarely observed V segments, including chromosome 9 orphons, were excluded from the earlier analysis of fewer than 650 of the donors. The study listed 164 TCR beta chains as associated with cytomegalovirus. Strong co-occurrence of HLA alleles, especially DR and DQ, made assigning TCR associations to individual alleles difficult. Because HLA typing was unavailable for some donors at each locus, only the typed subset was used in association tests. A further reported finding was that TCR beta sequences accurately predicted the HLA-A and HLA-B alleles for most subjects in the first cohort. In a later analysis, several top co-occurrence clusters were reported to appear linked to parvovirus B19, influenza, CMV and Epstein-Barr virus. A later analysis found that HLA-associated TCR beta chains were more clonally expanded and had lower generation probabilities than equally common non-associated chains. The classifier was reported to diagnose cytomegalovirus status with high specificity and sensitivity in both the original cohort and the validation cohort. According to a later analysis, most CMV-associated TCR beta chains appeared to be HLA-restricted, and the HLA associations seemed to be driven largely by CMV exposure. Three of the identified cytomegalovirus-associated TCR beta chains were confirmed in vitro to be specific for cytomegalovirus antigens. V-gene and J-gene trimming of TCR beta chains was associated with a missense DCLRE1C variant in a later genetic analysis, and the association was replicated in an independent cohort. Compared with the 666-donor mean, donors in an Asian-associated ancestry cluster had fewer N-insertions in productive TCRs, according to a later genetic analysis. Only TCR beta chains were sequenced in this cohort, and the absence of alpha or paired-chain data limited detectable features. Broadly in line with IMGT annotations, most TCR beta V segments showed up in productive rearrangements about 87% or about 30% of the time in an earlier analysis of 450 to 750 of the donors. CMV serostatus was the only immune exposure information available for the cohort. The authors suggested that the approach could potentially be generalized to other disease states and immunological phenotypes. A later analysis found that TCR association rates varied across HLA loci, with DRB1 alleles showing the most associated TCRs and HLA-C alleles the fewest.

The cohort was made up of approximately 670 healthy bone marrow donors. At the time of sampling, every cohort member was nominally healthy, though immune exposures that went unrecorded were likely present. The donor was CMV seropositive and was included in the group of 290 or so seropositive cohort members. A peripheral blood sample was collected from each donor, and TCR beta sequencing was performed on peripheral blood mononuclear cells. The Qiagen DNeasy Blood Extraction Kit was used to extract genomic DNA from the blood cell samples. The sequence joins TRBV18 to TRBJ1-2; TRBD1 could be the D gene, as 5 bases match. The material sequenced was PBMCs. The sequence was collected from a male donor in good health and CMV-seropositive. The sequence in DNA is TGTGCCAGCTCACCTTCGGACACTCGGGGCTACACCTTC. Protein translation: CASSPSDTRGYTF. Reference TRBV18 and TRBJ1-2 proteins supply the regions before and after the CDR3; the full variable domain is: NAGVMQNPRHLVRRRGQEARLRCSPMKGHSHVYWYRQLPEEGLKFMVYLQKENIIDESGMPKERFSAEFPKEGPSILRIQQVVRGDSAAYFCASSPSDTRGYTFGSGTRLTVV.